This record concerns one T cell receptor beta chain sequence. What it binds is unknown. The data originate from a study of T cell responses to AZD1222 COVID-19 vaccine. Findings of the study overall: Spike-specific TCR repertoires showed rising breadth and depth after two AZD1222 doses.

CDR1 is SGHDT and CDR2 is YYEEEE in the germline V gene. Trimming pared 2 bases from V and 2 bases from J, leaving 10 bases between. The CDR3 contains 14 residues. Produced via immunoSEQ multiplex PCR; TCRdb's table is partial and in-frame only. The table has under 95,000 clones, 90% seen once. The J gene is TRBJ1-2, the V gene TRBV5-6; the D gene is possibly TRBD1 (5 bases). This receptor was identified in an adult in good health. Here the sequenced sample was peripheral blood, taken on day 0 of AZD1222 vaccination. CDR3 residues: CASSFPTENYGYTF. Written as DNA, the CDR3 is TGTGCCAGCAGCTTTCCGACAGAGAACTATGGCTACACCTTC.